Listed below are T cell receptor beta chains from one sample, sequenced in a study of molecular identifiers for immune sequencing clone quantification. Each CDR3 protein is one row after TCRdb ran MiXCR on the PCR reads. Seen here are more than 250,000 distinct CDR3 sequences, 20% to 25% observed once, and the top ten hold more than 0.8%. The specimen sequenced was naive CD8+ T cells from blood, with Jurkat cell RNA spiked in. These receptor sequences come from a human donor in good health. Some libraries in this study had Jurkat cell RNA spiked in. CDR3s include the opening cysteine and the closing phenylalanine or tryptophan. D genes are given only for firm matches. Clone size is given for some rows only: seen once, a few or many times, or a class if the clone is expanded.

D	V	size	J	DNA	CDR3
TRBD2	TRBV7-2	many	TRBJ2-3	TGTGCCAGCAGCCCCCTAGCGGGGGGGATCACAGATACGCAGTATTTT	CASSPLAGGITDTQYF
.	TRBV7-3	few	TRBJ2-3	TGTGCCACGGCCCCCACAGGGCCCAGCTACGATACGCAGTATTTT	CATAPTGPSYDTQYF
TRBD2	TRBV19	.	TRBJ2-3	TGTGCCAGTAGTTGGACTAGCGGGGGATCAGATACGCAGTATTTT	CASSWTSGGSDTQYF
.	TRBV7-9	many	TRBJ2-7	TGTGCCAGCAGCCCGTTTGGTGGGCTCTCCTACGAGCAGTACTTC	CASSPFGGLSYEQYF
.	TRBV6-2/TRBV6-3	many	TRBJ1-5	TGTGCCAGCAGTTACTTGGGGACTACCTATCAGCCCCAGCATTTT	CASSYLGTTYQPQHF
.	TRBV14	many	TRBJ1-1	TGTGCCAGCAGCCAAGTCTTGGGTGTGAACACTGAAGCTTTCTTT	CASSQVLGVNTEAFF
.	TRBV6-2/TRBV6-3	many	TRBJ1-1	TGTGCCAGCAGTTACCCCTACACCAACACTGAAGCTTTCTTT	CASSYPYTNTEAFF
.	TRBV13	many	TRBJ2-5	TGTGCCAGCGGACAGTACCAAGAGACCCAGTACTTC	CASGQYQETQYF
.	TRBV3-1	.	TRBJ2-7	TGTGCCAGCAGCCCCCGTTCGACGAGGCCACCGTCCGAGCAGTACTTC	CASSPRSTRPPSEQYF
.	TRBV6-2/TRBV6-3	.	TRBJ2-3	TGTGCCAGCAGTTACGGGGGACCTCCGGAAGATACGCAGTATTTT	CASSYGGPPEDTQYF
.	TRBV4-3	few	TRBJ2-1	TGCGCCAGCAGCCAAGATACCCTAGCAGTAACCTACAATGAGCAGTCCTTC	CASSQDTLAVTYNEQSF
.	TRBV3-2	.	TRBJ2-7	TGTGCCAGCAGCCAAGACCCCAATTGGGTTCAACCGGGGGCGACCTACGAGCGGTACTTC	CASSQDPNWVQPGATYERYF
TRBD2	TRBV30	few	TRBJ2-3	TGTGCCTGGAGTAGAACGGGAGGTGCAGATACGCAGTATTTT	CAWSRTGGADTQYF
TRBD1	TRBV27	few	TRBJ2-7	TGTGCCAGCAGTCAATTCCCGACAGGGCCCAACGAGCAGTACTTC	CASSQFPTGPNEQYF
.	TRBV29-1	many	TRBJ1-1	TGCAGCGCTTTGGGGCAGGGGAGGTACACTGAAGCTTTCTTT	CSALGQGRYTEAFF
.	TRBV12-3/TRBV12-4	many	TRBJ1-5	TGTGCCAGCAGTTTTAATCCGGGCAGGCGCAATCAGCCCCAGCATTTT	CASSFNPGRRNQPQHF
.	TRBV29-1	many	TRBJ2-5	TGCAGCGTTGAAGAATATGGGACCCAGTACTTC	CSVEEYGTQYF
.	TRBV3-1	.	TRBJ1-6	TGTGCCAGCAACCAAGCGAAAGGATCACCCCTCCACTTT	CASNQAKGSPLHF
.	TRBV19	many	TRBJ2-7	TGTGCCAGTAGTCTCCACGGACCCCTAGCGCCCTACGAGCAGTACTTC	CASSLHGPLAPYEQYF
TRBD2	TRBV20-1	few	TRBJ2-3	TGCAGTGCTAGAGATCTAGCGGGAGGGCCTGGTGGGTTGGCAGATACGCAGTATTTT	CSARDLAGGPGGLADTQYF
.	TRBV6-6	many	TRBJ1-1	TGTGCCAGCAGTTACGTTTCAGGGGAGTCCACTGAAGCTTTCTTT	CASSYVSGESTEAFF
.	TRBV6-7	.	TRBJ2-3	TGTGCCAGCAGTTACACTGACCGGGGAGGCACGCAGTATTTT	CASSYTDRGGTQYF
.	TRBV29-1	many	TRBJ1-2	TGCAGCGTGGGACGCAGTAATGGCTACACCTTC	CSVGRSNGYTF